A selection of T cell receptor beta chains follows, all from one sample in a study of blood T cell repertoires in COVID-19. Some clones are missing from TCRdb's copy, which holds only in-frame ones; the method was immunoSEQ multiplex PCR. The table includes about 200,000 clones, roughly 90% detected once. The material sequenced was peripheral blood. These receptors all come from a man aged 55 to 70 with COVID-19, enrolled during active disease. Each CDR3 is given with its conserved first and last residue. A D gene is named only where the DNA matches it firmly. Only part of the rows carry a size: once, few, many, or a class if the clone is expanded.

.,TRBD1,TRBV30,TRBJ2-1,CAWSVRSWDRDNEQFF,TGTGCCTGGAGTGTCCGGAGCTGGGACAGGGACAATGAGCAGTTCTTC
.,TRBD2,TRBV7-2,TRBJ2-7,CASSLLAGAHEQYF,TGTGCCAGCAGCTTACTAGCGGGAGCCCACGAGCAGTACTTC
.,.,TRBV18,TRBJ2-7,CASSTLESRGMGEQYF,TGTGCCAGCTCGACACTAGAGTCTCGAGGGATGGGCGAGCAGTACTTC
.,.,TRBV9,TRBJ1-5,CASSAQGRDQPQHF,TGTGCCAGCAGCGCACAGGGCAGGGATCAGCCCCAGCATTTT
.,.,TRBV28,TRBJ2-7,CASSSLQGREQYF,TGTGCCAGCAGTTCTTTACAGGGGAGGGAGCAGTACTTC
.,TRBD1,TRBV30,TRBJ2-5,CAWSKVQGAVQETQYF,TGTGCCTGGAGTAAAGTACAGGGGGCCGTCCAAGAGACCCAGTACTTC
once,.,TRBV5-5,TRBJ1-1,CASSLNPTGNTEAFF,TGTGCCAGCAGCTTGAACCCTACAGGGAACACTGAAGCTTTCTTT
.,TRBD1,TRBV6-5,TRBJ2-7,CASSSRQGNYEQYF,TGTGCCAGCAGTAGCCGACAGGGTAACTACGAGCAGTACTTC
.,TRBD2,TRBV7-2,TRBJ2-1,CASSFTSVDEQFF,TGTGCCAGCAGCTTCACTAGCGTAGATGAGCAGTTCTTC
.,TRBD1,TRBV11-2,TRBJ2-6,CASSSQGAGANVLTF,TGTGCCAGCAGCTCCCAGGGGGCTGGGGCCAACGTCCTGACTTTC
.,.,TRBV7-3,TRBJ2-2,CASSPPEGRGSGELFF,TGTGCCAGCAGCCCTCCCGAGGGGCGGGGAAGCGGGGAGCTGTTTTTT